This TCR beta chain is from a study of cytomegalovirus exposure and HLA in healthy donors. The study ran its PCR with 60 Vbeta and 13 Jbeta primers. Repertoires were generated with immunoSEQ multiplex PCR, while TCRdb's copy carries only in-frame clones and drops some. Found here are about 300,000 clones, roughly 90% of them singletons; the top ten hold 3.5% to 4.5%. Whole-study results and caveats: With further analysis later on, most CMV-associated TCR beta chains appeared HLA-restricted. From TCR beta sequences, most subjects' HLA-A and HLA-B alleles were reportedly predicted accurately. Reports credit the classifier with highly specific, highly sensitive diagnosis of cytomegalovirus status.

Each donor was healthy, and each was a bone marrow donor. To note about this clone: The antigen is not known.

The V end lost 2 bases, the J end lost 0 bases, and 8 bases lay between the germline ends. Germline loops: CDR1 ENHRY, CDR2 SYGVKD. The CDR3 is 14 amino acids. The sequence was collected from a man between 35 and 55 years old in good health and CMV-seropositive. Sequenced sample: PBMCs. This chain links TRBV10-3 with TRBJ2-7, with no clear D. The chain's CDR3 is CAISEEVTSYEQYF. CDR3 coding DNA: TGTGCCATCAGTGAGGAGGTTACCTCCTACGAGCAGTACTTC.